The 28 T cell receptor beta chains presented below share a single source sample, sequenced in a study of blood T cell repertoires in COVID-19. Assay: immunoSEQ multiplex PCR; the TCRdb copy retains only in-frame clones and omits some. This sample yields hundreds of thousands of clones, of which around 89% are seen a single time; approximately 9% belongs to the top ten. What was sequenced was PBMCs or T cells enriched from blood (not recorded which). The receptors were gathered from a man in his forties who had recovered from COVID-19.

The chain has TRBV7-9 and TRBJ2-5; no reliable D call. Germline V gives CDR1 SEHNR, CDR2 FQNEAQ (reference sequence). There are 12 residues in the CDR3. V lost 1 base to trimming and J lost 10 bases, with 10 bases between them. The CDR3 nucleotides read TGTGCCAGCAGCTTAGGGCAGTCCAACCAGTACTTC. Encoded protein: CASSLGQSNQYF.

This rearrangement joins TRBV7-9 to TRBJ1-1, with a weak D call TRBD1 (6 bases). The CDR3 is 16 residues long. Trimming cost V 1 base and J 4 bases, with 16 bases left between them. Germline lookup yields CDR1 SEHNR and CDR2 FQNEAQ (reference sequence). The CDR3 bases are TGTGCCAGCAGCTTAGGAGGGGGATCAGGAGGCACTGAAGCTTTCTTT. It specifies CASSLGGGSGGTEAFF.

This chain joins TRBV12-3 or TRBV12-4 and TRBJ2-2; 7 nucleotides agree with TRBD1. CDR3 length equals 12 residues. Trimming removed 7 bases from V and 5 bases from J; junction bases left unmatched: 1. Here the CDR3 reads CASTRGTGELFF. The CDR3 coding sequence is TGTGCCAGCACCAGGGGGACCGGGGAGCTGTTTTTT.

This CDR3 is CASSSTGIEGTEAFF. CDR3 in DNA: TGTGCCAGCAGTTCGACAGGGATAGAAGGCACTGAAGCTTTCTTT. The chain employs TRBV6-2 or TRBV6-3 and TRBJ1-1; 7 bases are shared with TRBD1. The V gene end was trimmed by 4 bases and the J gene end by 4 bases; junction bases not matched to a gene: 9. The CDR3 has 15 amino acids. Germline V lookup: CDR1 MNHEY, CDR2 SVGEGT.

The chain uses TRBV9 and TRBJ2-5, with 10 nucleotides matching TRBD2. V was clipped by 7 bases and J by 3 bases; unmatched bases: 3. Germline V gives CDR1 SGDLS, CDR2 YYNGEE. There are 13 residues in the CDR3. The CDR3 DNA reads TGTGCCAGCGAAAGCGGGAGGGAAGAGACCCAGTACTTC. Translated: CASESGREETQYF.

The chain is built from TRBV6-1 and TRBJ1-4; TRBD1 agrees at 8 bases. This CDR3 has 15 residues. The J segment lost 4 bases and the V segment lost 2 bases, leaving 3 bases of the junction unmatched. Germline V gene sequence: CDR1 MNHNS, CDR2 SASEGT. The CDR3 is CASSENRGGNEKLFF. CDR3 nucleotides: TGTGCCAGCAGTGAAAACAGGGGGGGTAATGAAAAACTGTTTTTT.

The chain joins TRBV5-1 to TRBJ1-2, with 7 nucleotides matching TRBD1. The CDR3 consists of 15 residues. Germline-derived CDR1 and CDR2 are SGHRS and YFSETQ. The ends lost 4 bases at V and 1 base at J; junction bases unmatched: 7. The CDR3 sequence is CASSRHRGDNYGYTF. In nucleotides, the CDR3 is TGCGCCAGCAGCCGGCACAGGGGTGATAACTATGGCTACACCTTC.

This clone is a singleton in its sample. V usage is TRBV9 and J usage is TRBJ2-2; 10 bases fit TRBD2. J lost 4 bases, V lost 3 bases, and 6 bases had no gene match. The CDR3 loop spans 16 amino acids. CDR1 and CDR2 from the germline V gene are SGDLS and YYNGEE. CDR3 sequence (DNA): TGTGCCAGCAGCGCGTTACTAGCGGGGCGCACCGGGGAGCTGTTTTTT. Its translation is CASSALLAGRTGELFF.

This sequence joins TRBV3-1 (or the pseudogene TRBV3-2) and TRBJ2-1, with D possibly TRBD2 on 6 matching bases. This CDR3 is built from 15 residues. Trimming removed 0 bases at V and 6 bases at J, with 12 bases between. CDR1 LGHDT and CDR2 YNNKEL come from the germline V gene (reference sequence). CDR3 nucleotide sequence: TGTGCCAGCAGCCAAGACGCGGGATTGCTCAATGAGCAGTTCTTC. Residues: CASSQDAGLLNEQFF.

This CDR3 reads CAWSPGPLAGGYNEQFF. CDR3 nucleotide sequence: TGTGCCTGGAGTCCGGGGCCCCTAGCGGGGGGTTACAATGAGCAGTTCTTC. The chain links TRBV30 to TRBJ2-1, with TRBD2 matching over 11 bases. The CDR3 sequence is 17 residues long. Germline V gene lookup returns CDR1 GTSNPN and CDR2 SVGIG (reference sequence). V was pared by 2 bases and J by 4 bases, with 10 bases of the junction left unmatched.

The chain employs TRBV19 and TRBJ1-3, with 7 bases aligning to TRBD1. V shed 4 bases, J shed 2 bases, and the junction held 2 bases outside the gene matches. This CDR3 comprises 14 residues. Per the germline V gene, CDR1 is LNHDA and CDR2 is SQIVND (reference sequence). The CDR3 bases are TGTGCCAGTAGTAACAGGGGAACTGGAAACACCATATATTTT. It yields the protein CASSNRGTGNTIYF.

The chain is built from TRBV7-2 and TRBJ2-3; D is perhaps TRBD2 (6 bases). There are 16 residues in the CDR3. Per the germline V gene, CDR1 is SGHTA and CDR2 is FQGNSA. V gave up 1 base and J gave up 2 bases, with 13 bases separating them. This chain's CDR3 is CASSLDGGANTDTQYF. CDR3 bases: TGTGCCAGCAGCTTAGACGGAGGGGCTAACACAGATACGCAGTATTTT.

The gene calls are TRBV9 and TRBJ2-4; 12 positions agree with TRBD2. J lost 2 bases, V lost 4 bases, and 4 bases had no gene match. The CDR3 contains 16 residues. Germline values: CDR1 SGDLS, CDR2 YYNGEE. This CDR3 reads CASSPTSGSSKNIQYF. CDR3 in DNA: TGTGCCAGCAGCCCGACTAGCGGGAGCTCCAAAAACATTCAGTACTTC.

The chain joins TRBV2 to TRBJ1-1; D unresolved. Trimming pared 8 bases from V and 2 bases from J, leaving 21 bases between. The CDR3 spans 16 residues. From germline, CDR1 is SNHLY and CDR2 FYNNEI. Here the CDR3 reads CASGEPKLTLNTEAFF. CDR3 sequence (DNA): TGTGCCAGCGGGGAGCCAAAGTTGACACTTAACACTGAAGCTTTCTTT.

V usage is TRBV19 and J usage is TRBJ2-1, with 9 bases that match TRBD2. CDR3 length: 15 residues. V dropped 2 bases and J dropped 4; count of bases not matched to a gene: 3. From germline, CDR1 is LNHDA and CDR2 SQIVND (reference sequence). CDR3 residues: CASSIIAGVYNEQFF. Here the CDR3 DNA reads TGTGCCAGTAGTATAATAGCGGGGGTATACAATGAGCAGTTCTTC.

J is TRBJ2-7 and V is TRBV29-1; 10 positions match TRBD1. The length of the CDR3 is 14 residues. The germline CDR1 and CDR2 sequences are SQVTM and ANQGSEA. The junction had 6 bases not matched to a gene; V was cut back by 5 bases and J by 2 bases. This CDR3 is CSVQGTGDPYEQYF. The CDR3 bases are TGCAGCGTTCAGGGGACAGGGGATCCCTACGAGCAGTACTTC.

The chain recombines TRBV5-8 with TRBJ1-4, with 7 bases matching TRBD1. The CDR3 loop spans 18 amino acids. Germline CDR1 is SGHTS and CDR2 is YDEGEE. V was pared by 1 base and J by 8 bases, with 17 bases of the junction left unmatched. In DNA form, the CDR3 reads TGTGCCAGCAGCTTGCCCCGGGACAGTCTCCAGCTAGAGGAAAAACTGTTTTTT. Protein: CASSLPRDSLQLEEKLFF.

The V call is TRBV20-1, the J call TRBJ2-3, with 8 bases lining up with TRBD2. The trim removed 6 bases at V and 10 bases at J, leaving 3 bases unmatched. The CDR3 has 10 amino acids. Germline V gene data show CDR1 as DFQATT and CDR2 as SNEGSKA (reference sequence). CDR3 sequence reads: CSAGTSAQYF. In DNA, the CDR3 is TGCAGTGCCGGGACTAGTGCGCAGTATTTT.

The chain uses TRBV4-1 and TRBJ2-1; the D is unclear. The CDR3 has 16 amino acids. Germline CDR1 and CDR2: MGHRA and YSYEKL. V lost 1 base to trimming and J lost 0 bases, with 10 bases between them. DNA for the CDR3: TGCGCCAGCAGCCAAGTGTTGGCCAGCTCCTACAATGAGCAGTTCTTC. As protein: CASSQVLASSYNEQFF.

The chain couples TRBV28 to TRBJ1-5; 7 bases map to TRBD1. The CDR3 has 15 amino acids. With 4 bases clipped from V and 7 bases from J, the junction kept 10 bases outside the gene matches. From germline, CDR1 is MDHEN and CDR2 SYDVKM. CDR3: CASSSLQGEWQPQHF. CDR3 nucleotides: TGTGCCAGCAGTTCCCTCCAGGGGGAATGGCAGCCCCAGCATTTT.

The chain links TRBV5-5 to TRBJ2-1; TRBD2 matches at 9 bases. V lost 0 bases and J lost 0; bases outside the gene matches: 10. In germline, CDR1 is SGHKS, CDR2 YYEKEE (reference sequence). The CDR3 contains 19 residues. Here the CDR3 reads CASSLGLAVMGYSYNEQFF. The CDR3 DNA sequence: TGTGCCAGCAGCTTGGGACTAGCGGTCATGGGGTACTCCTACAATGAGCAGTTCTTC.

The J gene is TRBJ1-2, the V gene TRBV5-1; 8 positions agree with TRBD1. The V gene's germline CDR1 is SGHRS and CDR2 YFSETQ. The ends lost 3 bases at V and 0 bases at J; junction bases unmatched: 13. CDR3 length: 18 residues. The CDR3 DNA reads TGCGCCAGCAGCTCATTGGGACTACAGGGGGAAACTAACTATGGCTACACCTTC. Translating gives CASSSLGLQGETNYGYTF.

This clone was seen only once. The chain links TRBV27 to TRBJ2-2; tentative D call: TRBD2 (7 bases). This CDR3 comprises 14 residues. CDR1 MNHEY and CDR2 SMNVEV come from the germline V gene (reference sequence). V gave up 7 bases and J gave up 7 bases, with 16 bases separating them. CDR3 bases: TGTGCCAGCATTCCCGCAGCGGGACACGGGGAGCTGTTTTTT. Residues: CASIPAAGHGELFF.

This clone has a handful of counts. The chain is built from TRBV18 and TRBJ1-3; 9 nucleotides match TRBD1. This CDR3 is 14 amino acids long. The trim removed 4 bases at V and 7 bases at J, leaving 5 bases unmatched. Germline CDR1 KGHSH, CDR2 LQKENI. In DNA form, the CDR3 reads TGTGCCAGCTCACAAGGACAGGGGACGAACACCATATATTTT. As protein: CASSQGQGTNTIYF.

The V gene is TRBV28, the J gene TRBJ2-7; TRBD1 matches at 11 bases. This CDR3 has 15 amino acids. V was pared by 1 base and J by 3 bases, with 2 bases of the junction left unmatched. The germline V gene encodes CDR1 MDHEN and CDR2 SYDVKM. The CDR3 region is CASSLLGTGGYEQYF. As DNA, the CDR3 is TGTGCCAGCAGTTTATTGGGGACAGGGGGCTACGAGCAGTACTTC.

This sequence joins TRBV7-2 and TRBJ1-4; TRBD1 might be the D (6 bases). The germline CDR1 and CDR2 sequences are SGHTA and FQGNSA. The CDR3 is 14 residues long. Trimming took off 4 bases at V and 8 bases at J, with 14 bases between the two ends. The CDR3 region has the DNA TGTGCCAGCAGCTGGGCAGGGGCCGGGGAAAAACTGTTTTTT. Its protein is CASSWAGAGEKLFF. The entire variable domain, with the rest obtained from reference TRBV7-2 and TRBJ1-4, is as follows: GAGVSQSPSNKVTEKGKDVELRCDPISGHTALYWYRQSLGQGLEFLIYFQGNSAPDKSGLPSDRFSAERTGGSVSTLTIQRTQQEDSAVYLCASSWAGAGEKLFFGSGTQLSVL.

J is TRBJ2-5 and V is TRBV7-6; D possibly corresponds to TRBD2 (7 bases). This CDR3 contains 18 residues. The germline V gene encodes CDR1 SGHVS and CDR2 FNYEAQ. The V end lost 4 bases, the J end lost 0 bases, and 21 bases lay between the germline ends. The CDR3 sequence is CASSSQGFWGGYQETQYF. As DNA, the CDR3 is TGTGCCAGCAGCTCCCAGGGGTTTTGGGGAGGGTACCAAGAGACCCAGTACTTC.

This chain joins TRBV7-3 and TRBJ2-1; D unclear. V was pared by 0 bases and J by 7 bases, with 7 bases between. Germline V CDR1 and CDR2: SGHTA, FQGTGA. The length of the CDR3 is 13 residues. The CDR3 DNA follows: TGTGCCAGCAGCTTAACCCAGACTAATGAGCAGTTCTTC. This encodes CASSLTQTNEQFF.